Listed below are T cell receptor beta chains from one sample, sequenced in a study of spatial heterogeneity in lung cancer. TCRdb re-derived calls from the 5' RACE reads in MiXCR, one entry per CDR3 protein. The table includes around 95,000 distinct CDR3 sequences, roughly 4.5% detected once. The material sequenced was lung tumor tissue, taken at surgery. The receptors come from a male donor with early-stage non-small cell lung cancer. Both conserved end residues are part of each CDR3. D genes are given only for firm matches. Rows give clone size only sometimes, using once, few, many, or a class for an expanded clone.

J gene | V gene | clone size | CDR3 length | D gene | CDR3 DNA | CDR3 protein
TRBJ2-3 | TRBV6-5 | - | 13 | TRBD2 | TGTGCCAGCCAAGGAGCGGGGACCGGGGGGCAGTATTTT | CASQGAGTGGQYF
TRBJ1-5 | TRBV10-3 | many | 13 | - | TGTGCCATCAGTGGGTCTTGGCATCAGCCCCAGCATTTT | CAISGSWHQPQHF
TRBJ2-3 | TRBV19 | many | 13 | - | TGTGCCAGTAGTACGGGGGCGCGGAATACGCAGTATTTT | CASSTGARNTQYF
TRBJ2-2 | TRBV5-1 | many | 16 | TRBD1 | TGCGCCAGCAGCCAATCGACAGGGCAGAACACCGGGGAGCTGTTTTTT | CASSQSTGQNTGELFF
TRBJ1-1 | TRBV6-6 | many | 14 | TRBD1 | TGTGCCAGCAGTTACCAGCAGGGGGCGATGGAAGCTTTCTTT | CASSYQQGAMEAFF
TRBJ1-2 | TRBV6-5 | few | 12 | - | TGTGCCAGCAGTCCTGGGACGGGAGGCTACACCTTC | CASSPGTGGYTF
TRBJ2-5 | TRBV5-5 | many | 14 | - | TGTGCCAGCAGCAAACCGGACTTCCAAGAGACCCAGTACTTC | CASSKPDFQETQYF
TRBJ1-5 | TRBV12-3/TRBV12-4 | many | 16 | TRBD1 | TGTGCCAGCAGTTTACGGACAGGGGGCCCGGATCAGCCCCAGCATTTT | CASSLRTGGPDQPQHF
TRBJ1-1 | TRBV11-2 | - | 14 | - | TGTGCCACCCAAAGGGGGGTAGAGAACACTGAAGCTTTCTTT | CATQRGVENTEAFF
TRBJ1-2 | TRBV28 | many | 14 | - | TGTGCCAGCAGTTCAATAAGGGACAACTATGGCTACACCTTC | CASSSIRDNYGYTF
TRBJ2-4 | TRBV4-1 | many | 15 | - | TGCGCCAGCAGCCCCACCCCTGTAGCCAAAAACATTCAGTACTTC | CASSPTPVAKNIQYF
TRBJ1-3 | TRBV11-2 | few | 14 | - | TGTGCCAGCAGCTCCGGCCCCAGTGGAAACACCATATATTTT | CASSSGPSGNTIYF
TRBJ2-7 | TRBV10-3 | many | 13 | TRBD1 | TGTGCCATCTCTGGACAGGGAGCTTCTGGGCAGTACTTC | CAISGQGASGQYF
TRBJ1-3 | TRBV4-1 | many | 14 | - | TGCGCCAGCAGCCACGGGGGCTCTGGAAACACCATATATTTT | CASSHGGSGNTIYF
TRBJ1-3 | TRBV10-2 | many | 15 | - | TGCGCCAGCAGTGCCACGACTCACTCTGGAAACACCATATATTTT | CASSATTHSGNTIYF
TRBJ2-7 | TRBV18 | few | 15 | - | TGTGCCAGCTCACCACGAGGCCTGGGGTCCTACGAGCAGTACTTC | CASSPRGLGSYEQYF
TRBJ2-7 | TRBV7-2 | - | 14 | - | TGTGCCAGCGCACTCTTACCGGCGCCCTACGAGCAGTACTTC | CASALLPAPYEQYF
TRBJ2-1 | TRBV10-2 | many | 15 | - | TGCGCCAGCAGTGAGAGTGCGGACCCCTCCAATGAGCAGTTCTTC | CASSESADPSNEQFF
TRBJ2-7 | TRBV27 | - | 12 | - | TGTGCCAGCAAGGGACCCCCTGGAGAGCAGTACTTC | CASKGPPGEQYF
TRBJ2-1 | TRBV18 | many | 15 | - | TGTGCCAGCTCACGGAACCAGGCCTCCGGGAATGAGCAGTTCTTC | CASSRNQASGNEQFF
TRBJ1-2 | TRBV12-3/TRBV12-4 | many | 14 | TRBD1 | TGTGCCAGCAGTTTCGGACAGGGGAGTGATGGCTACACCTTC | CASSFGQGSDGYTF
TRBJ2-3 | TRBV20-1 | many | 14 | TRBD1 | TGCAGTGCTGTGGACAGGGCTTACACAGATACGCAGTATTTT | CSAVDRAYTDTQYF
TRBJ2-3 | TRBV7-9 | many | 16 | TRBD2 | TGTGCCAGCAGCTTAGCCACTAGCGGATACACAGATACGCAGTATTTT | CASSLATSGYTDTQYF
TRBJ2-7 | TRBV4-1 | - | 16 | TRBD1 | TGCGCCAGCAGCCAACGAAGACAGGGTAGTTCCAACGAGCAGTACTTC | CASSQRRQGSSNEQYF
TRBJ2-2 | TRBV18 | few | 15 | - | TGTGCCAGCTCACCAGCGATGGAAAGCACCGGGGAGCTGTTTTTT | CASSPAMESTGELFF
TRBJ1-2 | TRBV6-5 | - | 16 | - | TGTGCCAGCAGTCCGCACGACCTAGAAGCTAACTATGGCTACACCTTC | CASSPHDLEANYGYTF
TRBJ1-1 | TRBV28 | - | 14 | TRBD1 | TGTGCCAGCAGTTACAGGGGAGGTTGGATTGAAGCTTTCTTT | CASSYRGGWIEAFF
TRBJ2-7 | TRBV3-1 | many | 14 | TRBD1 | TGTGCCAGCAGTCGGACAGGGGCGACCTACGAGCAGTACTTC | CASSRTGATYEQYF
TRBJ2-5 | TRBV5-5 | many | 14 | - | TGTGCCAGCAGCTTGAACGCGGTTAAAGAGACCCAGTACTTC | CASSLNAVKETQYF
TRBJ1-3 | TRBV20-1 | many | 14 | - | TGCAGTGCTAGAGGCAGGGGCTCTGGAAACACCATATATTTT | CSARGRGSGNTIYF
TRBJ2-5 | TRBV6-1 | - | 11 | - | TGTGCCAGCAGTGAAACGGAGACCCAGTACTTC | CASSETETQYF
TRBJ2-1 | TRBV29-1 | - | 17 | TRBD2 | TGCAGCGTTCCGCAGACTAGCGGGAGGCCGGGGTTCGGTGAGCAGTTCTTC | CSVPQTSGRPGFGEQFF
TRBJ1-4 | TRBV27 | many | 17 | - | TGTGCCAGCAGTATCGGACAGAGCGATGCAACTAATGAAAAACTGTTTTTT | CASSIGQSDATNEKLFF
TRBJ1-4 | TRBV6-2/TRBV6-3 | many | 15 | - | TGTGCCAGCAGTCTCTGGACATCAGCCAGTGAAAAACTGTTTTTT | CASSLWTSASEKLFF
TRBJ2-1 | TRBV11-2 | - | 12 | - | TGTGCCAGCAGCTTAGTACGCAATGAGCAGTTCTTC | CASSLVRNEQFF
TRBJ2-7 | TRBV12-3/TRBV12-4 | - | 19 | - | TGTGCCAGCAGTCCGGGAGCTGAGCTCGGCGGGGCCCCCTCCTACGAGCAGTACTTC | CASSPGAELGGAPSYEQYF
TRBJ2-7 | TRBV4-1 | many | 13 | - | TGCGCCAGCAGCCACCCAGGTACCTACGAGCAGTACTTC | CASSHPGTYEQYF
TRBJ2-7 | TRBV29-1 | many | 11 | - | TGCAGCGTTGGTGAGGGTGGGGAGCAGTACTTC | CSVGEGGEQYF
TRBJ1-1 | TRBV7-9 | many | 14 | - | TGTGCCAGCACCAATGACAGGTGGGGCATGGAGGCTTTCTTT | CASTNDRWGMEAFF
TRBJ2-3 | TRBV20-1 | many | 16 | - | TGCAGTGCTAGAAGGTGGGACTCCCCCGATACAGATACGCAGTATTTT | CSARRWDSPDTDTQYF
TRBJ1-5 | TRBV28 | many | 14 | - | TGTGCCAGCAGTTTCTCACAGGATTATCAGCCCCAGCATTTT | CASSFSQDYQPQHF
TRBJ2-4 | TRBV2 | many | 14 | - | TGTGCCAGCAGTGAAAGCATACTCAAAAACATTCAGTACTTC | CASSESILKNIQYF
TRBJ2-7 | TRBV20-1 | - | 15 | TRBD1 | TGCAGTGCTAGCCAACCCGGGACAGGGTGGTACGAGCAGTACTTC | CSASQPGTGWYEQYF
TRBJ2-2 | TRBV6-6 | few | 13 | - | TGTGCCAGCGGAGGTGCGGACACCGGGGAGCTGTTTTTT | CASGGADTGELFF
TRBJ1-4 | TRBV7-9 | many | 13 | - | TGTGCCAGCAGCTTTACCCACCAAGAAAAACTGTTTTTT | CASSFTHQEKLFF
TRBJ2-2 | TRBV28 | many | 14 | - | TGTGCCAGCAGTCCTCTCCCGGGGGTCGGGGAGCTGTTTTTT | CASSPLPGVGELFF
TRBJ1-1 | TRBV4-2 | few | 14 | - | TGTGCCAGCAGCCAAGTTCCGGGCGACACTGAAGCTTTCTTT | CASSQVPGDTEAFF
TRBJ2-2 | TRBV12-3/TRBV12-4 | - | 14 | - | TGTGCCAGCAGTTTAACAGCGACTCTAACAGGGCTGTTTTTT | CASSLTATLTGLFF
TRBJ1-1 | TRBV28 | many | 14 | TRBD1 | TGTGCCAGTGAGGAGACAGGGGGTTATACTGAAGCTTTCTTT | CASEETGGYTEAFF
TRBJ2-6 | TRBV6-2/TRBV6-3 | many | 14 | - | TGTGCCACCAAAGGCACAGCTGGGGCCAACGTCCTGACTTTC | CATKGTAGANVLTF